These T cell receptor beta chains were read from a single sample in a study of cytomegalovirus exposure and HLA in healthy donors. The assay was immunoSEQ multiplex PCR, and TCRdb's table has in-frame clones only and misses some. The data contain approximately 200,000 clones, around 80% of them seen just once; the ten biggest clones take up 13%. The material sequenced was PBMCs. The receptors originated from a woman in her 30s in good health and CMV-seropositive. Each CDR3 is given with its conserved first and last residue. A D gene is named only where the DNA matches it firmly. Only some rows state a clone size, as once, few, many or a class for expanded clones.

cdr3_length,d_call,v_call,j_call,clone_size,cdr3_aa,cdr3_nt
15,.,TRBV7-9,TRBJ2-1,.,CASSPSLGSRDEQFF,TGTGCCAGCAGCCCCTCCCTTGGTTCCCGGGATGAGCAGTTCTTC
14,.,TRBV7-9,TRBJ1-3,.,CASSPTGAGNTIYF,TGTGCCAGCAGCCCTACGGGTGCTGGAAACACCATATATTTT
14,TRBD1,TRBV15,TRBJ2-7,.,CATSGTGGPYEQYF,TGTGCCACCAGCGGCACAGGGGGCCCCTACGAGCAGTACTTC
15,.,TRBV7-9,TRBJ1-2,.,CASGSQAARGYGYTF,TGTGCCAGCGGGTCCCAGGCCGCCCGGGGCTATGGCTACACCTTC
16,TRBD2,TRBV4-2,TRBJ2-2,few,CASSQAVGTSLGELFF,TGTGCCAGCAGCCAAGCGGTAGGGACTAGCTTGGGGGAGCTGTTTTTT
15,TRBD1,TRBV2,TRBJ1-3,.,CASTTGANSGNTIYF,TGTGCCAGCACGACAGGGGCGAACTCTGGAAACACCATATATTTT
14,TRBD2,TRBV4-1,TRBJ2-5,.,CASSQEGRGETQYF,TGCGCCAGCAGCCAAGAAGGGAGGGGTGAGACCCAGTACTTC
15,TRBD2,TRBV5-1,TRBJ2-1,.,CASSLELAGYNEQFF,TGCGCCAGCAGCTTGGAACTAGCGGGGTACAATGAGCAGTTCTTC
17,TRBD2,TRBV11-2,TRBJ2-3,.,CASSLDQTSGITDTQYF,TGTGCCAGCAGCTTAGATCAGACTAGCGGGATCACAGATACGCAGTATTTT
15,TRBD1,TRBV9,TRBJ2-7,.,CASSAQGREGDEQYF,TGTGCCAGCAGCGCACAGGGGCGAGAGGGGGACGAGCAGTACTTC
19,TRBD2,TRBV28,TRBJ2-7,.,CASSLSRSGTSGISYEQYF,TGTGCCAGCAGTTTATCCCGATCCGGGACTAGCGGGATAAGTTACGAGCAGTACTTC
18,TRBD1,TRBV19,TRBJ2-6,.,CASSIAGQGHSGANVLTF,TGTGCCAGTAGTATAGCGGGACAGGGTCACTCTGGGGCCAACGTCCTGACTTTC
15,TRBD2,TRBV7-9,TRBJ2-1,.,CASSSGLAGANEQFF,TGTGCCAGCAGCTCCGGACTAGCGGGAGCCAATGAGCAGTTCTTC
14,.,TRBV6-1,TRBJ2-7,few,CASSVQGPDYEQYF,TGTGCCAGCAGTGTACAGGGTCCGGACTACGAGCAGTACTTC
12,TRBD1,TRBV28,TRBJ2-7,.,CASRTGQLEQYF,TGTGCCAGCAGGACGGGACAGCTTGAGCAGTACTTC
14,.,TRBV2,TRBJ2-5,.,CASKEGGGGETQYF,TGTGCCAGCAAGGAAGGAGGGGGCGGGGAGACCCAGTACTTC
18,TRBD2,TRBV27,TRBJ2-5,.,CASSLRRLAGVGQETQYF,TGTGCCAGCAGTTTACGAAGACTAGCGGGAGTTGGACAAGAGACCCAGTACTTC
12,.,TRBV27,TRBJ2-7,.,CASSGRGYEQYF,TGTGCCAGCAGTGGGAGAGGATACGAGCAGTACTTC
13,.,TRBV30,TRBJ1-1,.,CAWGPGGNTEAFF,TGTGCCTGGGGTCCCGGGGGAAACACTGAAGCTTTCTTT
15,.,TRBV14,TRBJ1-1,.,CASSQGYYSASEAFF,TGTGCCAGCAGCCAAGGATATTATTCAGCTAGCGAAGCTTTCTTT
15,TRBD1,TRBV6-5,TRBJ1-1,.,CASSPAGQGSSLAFF,TGTGCCAGCAGCCCGGCGGGACAGGGTAGTTCGTTAGCTTTCTTT
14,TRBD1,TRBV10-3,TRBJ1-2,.,CAISDRTGNYGYTF,TGTGCCATCAGTGACAGGACAGGGAACTATGGCTACACCTTC
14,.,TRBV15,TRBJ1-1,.,CATSRGRGNTEAFF,TGTGCCACCAGCAGAGGTAGGGGGAACACTGAAGCTTTCTTT
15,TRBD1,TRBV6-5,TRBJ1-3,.,CASRKTGGAGNTIYF,TGTGCCAGCAGAAAGACAGGGGGTGCTGGAAACACCATATATTTT
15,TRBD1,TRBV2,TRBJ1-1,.,CASTDTRAGTGGAFF,TGTGCCAGCACGGATACACGTGCCGGGACAGGGGGAGCTTTCTTT
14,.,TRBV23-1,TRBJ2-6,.,CASTSRKGANVLTF,TGCGCCAGCACCTCGAGGAAAGGGGCCAACGTCCTGACTTTC
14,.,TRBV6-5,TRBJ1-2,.,CASRPPRTGYGYTF,TGTGCCAGCAGACCGCCGCGCACAGGCTATGGCTACACCTTC
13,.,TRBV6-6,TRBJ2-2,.,CATAAVQFGELFF,TGTGCCACAGCGGCAGTTCAGTTCGGGGAGCTGTTTTTT
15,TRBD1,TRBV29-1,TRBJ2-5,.,CSVAMMDRGQETQYF,TGCAGCGTCGCAATGATGGACAGGGGGCAAGAGACCCAGTACTTC
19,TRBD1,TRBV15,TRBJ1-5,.,CATSGYRGSVPPSNQPQHF,TGTGCCACCAGCGGCTACAGGGGGTCCGTCCCTCCCAGCAATCAGCCCCAGCATTTT
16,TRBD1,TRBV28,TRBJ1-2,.,CASSWGQGAANYGYTF,TGTGCCAGCAGTTGGGGACAGGGGGCAGCTAACTATGGCTACACCTTC
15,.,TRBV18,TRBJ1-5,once,CASSPWSGENQPQHF,TGTGCCAGCTCACCATGGTCAGGGGAGAATCAGCCCCAGCATTTT
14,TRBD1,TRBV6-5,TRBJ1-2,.,CASTQGGQGSGYTF,TGTGCCAGCACCCAAGGGGGACAGGGATCTGGCTACACCTTC
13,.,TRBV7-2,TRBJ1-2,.,CASSLRGNYGYTF,TGTGCCAGCAGCCTAAGGGGAAACTATGGCTACACCTTC
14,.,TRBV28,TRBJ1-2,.,CASRPSGTPSGYTF,TGTGCCAGCAGACCCTCCGGGACACCGAGTGGCTACACCTTC
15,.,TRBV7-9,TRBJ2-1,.,CASSPAGFSNNEQFF,TGTGCCAGCAGCCCAGCCGGGTTCTCCAACAATGAGCAGTTCTTC